A single sample is the source of the 28 T cell receptor beta chains below, sequenced in a study of vaccination and CD4 T cells after COVID-19. TCRdb recomputed calls from the PCR reads with MiXCR, one row per CDR3 protein. The table has around 15,000 distinct CDR3 sequences, approximately 66% seen once. The sample in question was CD4+ T cells from blood, obtained after SARS-CoV-2 vaccination. The receptors shown here come from a human donor who had recovered from COVID-19.

The chain joins TRBV7-2 to TRBJ2-7, with D unresolved. Per germline, CDR1 SGHTA and CDR2 FQGNSA. This CDR3 is 14 amino acids long. The ends were cut back, 3 bases at V and 2 bases at J, with 11 bases in the middle. The CDR3 DNA sequence: TGTGCCAGCAGCTTGGGCTTGGGAACCTACGAGCAGTACTTC. Translation: CASSLGLGTYEQYF.

V usage is TRBV7-8 and J usage is TRBJ1-5; TRBD1 is a possible D gene (5 bases). V was pared by 1 base and J by 2 bases, with 9 bases between. The CDR3 totals 15 residues. The germline V gene encodes CDR1 SGHVS and CDR2 FQNEAQ. CDR3 nucleotide sequence: TGTGCCAGCAGCTTAGTCGGGGGGGGCAATCAGCCCCAGCATTTT. This codes for CASSLVGGGNQPQHF.

The rearrangement links TRBV27 to TRBJ1-1; D not certain. The CDR3 has 12 residues. Trimming left V 5 bases short and J 7 bases short, with 11 bases between. Looked up from germline, CDR1 is MNHEY and CDR2 is SMNVEV (reference sequence). CDR3 sequence: CASSPLVGEAFF. CDR3 bases: TGTGCCAGCAGTCCCCTGGTTGGTGAAGCTTTCTTT.

This clonotype was seen only a few times. This chain connects TRBV7-9 to TRBJ2-5; D possibly matches TRBD1 or TRBD2 (5 bases each). Trimming removed 7 bases at V and 1 base at J, with 16 bases between. Germline CDR1 SEHNR, CDR2 FQNEAQ (reference sequence). This CDR3 is built from 15 residues. For the CDR3, the DNA is TGTGCCAGCAACCACTGGGACCGAGTCCAAGAGACCCAGTACTTC. This gives the protein CASNHWDRVQETQYF.

This chain connects TRBV20-1 to TRBJ2-2; D is perhaps TRBD1 (6 bases). CDR3 length equals 14 residues. The ends were cut back, 5 bases at V and 4 bases at J, with 14 bases in the middle. CDR1 DFQATT and CDR2 SNEGSKA come from the germline V gene (reference sequence). The CDR3 nucleotides are TGCAGTGCTCGATCAGGGGCCTCCACCGGGGAGCTGTTTTTT. Translated: CSARSGASTGELFF.

CDR3 protein: CASSSTGLVTDTQYF. In DNA form, the CDR3 reads TGTGCCAGCAGCTCTACGGGACTAGTCACAGATACGCAGTATTTT. The V gene is TRBV7-6, the J gene TRBJ2-3; TRBD2 agrees at 8 bases. V lost 4 bases and J lost 2; bases outside the gene matches: 5. The CDR3 contains 15 residues. Germline values: CDR1 SGHVS, CDR2 FNYEAQ.

The chain joins TRBV6-1 to TRBJ1-2; D is ambiguous. CDR1 MNHNS and CDR2 SASEGT come from the germline V gene. This CDR3 has 14 residues. V lost 0 bases to trimming and J lost 2 bases, with 7 bases between them. CDR3 loop: CASSEAEFNYGYTF. As DNA, the CDR3 is TGTGCCAGCAGTGAAGCTGAATTCAACTATGGCTACACCTTC.

The rearrangement uses TRBV4-1 and TRBJ1-5; D is unresolved. This CDR3 contains 13 residues. Germline CDR1 is MGHRA and CDR2 is YSYEKL. Trimming pared 4 bases from V and 7 bases from J, leaving 11 bases between. The CDR3 DNA reads as TGCGCCAGCAGCCCCAATTTTGGGCAGCCCCAGCATTTT. It yields the protein CASSPNFGQPQHF.

This chain links TRBV6-1 with TRBJ2-1; 11 bases line up with TRBD2. Germline lookup yields CDR1 MNHNS and CDR2 SASEGT. This CDR3 is built from 20 residues. The trim removed 5 bases at V and 2 bases at J, leaving 17 bases unmatched. The CDR3 DNA follows: TGTGCCAGCAGTCACCAAAGGACTGAACGGGGACTAGCGGCCTACAATGAGCAGTTCTTC. Translating gives CASSHQRTERGLAAYNEQFF.

V and J are TRBV19 and TRBJ1-2; 7 bases line up with TRBD1. The V gene's germline CDR1 is LNHDA and CDR2 SQIVND (reference sequence). The CDR3 totals 13 residues. J lost 4 bases, V lost 8 bases, and 7 bases had no gene match. In DNA, the CDR3 is TGTGCCAGTCAATCGAACAGGGGCTATGGCTACACCTTC. Translating it yields CASQSNRGYGYTF.

The chain carries TRBV6-2 or TRBV6-3 and TRBJ1-1; 7 positions match TRBD1. This CDR3 has 13 residues. Unmatched junction bases numbered 4, after V lost 6 bases and J lost 3 bases. Germline CDR1 MNHEY, CDR2 SVGEGT. As DNA, the CDR3 is TGTGCCAGCAGGGGCACAGGGGACACTGAAGCTTTCTTT. This encodes CASRGTGDTEAFF.

The gene calls are TRBV19 and TRBJ2-6, with TRBD1 identical over 10 bases. Trimming at V came to 9 bases and at J to 1 base, leaving 9 bases not matched to a gene. This CDR3 is 17 amino acids long. From germline, CDR1 is LNHDA and CDR2 SQIVND (reference sequence). The CDR3 DNA is TGTGCCAGCCAGCCCGGGACAGGGGAGTCTGGGGCCAACGTCCTGACTTTC. Translation: CASQPGTGESGANVLTF.

The rearrangement links TRBV20-1 to TRBJ2-1; 7 nucleotides agree with TRBD2. J was trimmed by 9 bases and V by 2 bases; bases with no gene match: 10. CDR1 is DFQATT, CDR2 SNEGSKA, per germline (reference sequence). The CDR3 consists of 14 residues. The CDR3 is CSARLSGTTSEQFF. DNA for the CDR3: TGCAGTGCTAGACTAAGCGGGACGACAAGTGAGCAGTTCTTC.

This clonotype was seen only a few times. The chain combines TRBV27 with TRBJ2-1; 9 nucleotides agree with TRBD2. The CDR3 is 14 amino acids. The V gene's germline CDR1 is MNHEY and CDR2 SMNVEV (reference sequence). Trimming cost V 6 bases and J 6 bases; bases outside gene matches: 6. CDR3 sequence reads: CASRLAGVTNEQFF. CDR3 sequence (DNA): TGTGCCAGCAGGTTAGCGGGAGTTACCAATGAGCAGTTCTTC.

This clonotype was picked up a small number of times. The germline gene is not matched at one end of the junction; a read error may be the cause. The chain uses TRBV5-4 and TRBJ2-3; 7 positions agree with TRBD2. The CDR3 totals 15 residues. Germline assignment: CDR1 SGHNT and CDR2 YYREEE (reference sequence). The DNA of the CDR3 is TGTGCCAGCAGGTTGGGACTAACTAGCACAGATACGCAGTATTTT. Its translation is CASRLGLTSTDTQYF.

The chain couples TRBV7-9 to TRBJ2-1; 7 bases line up with TRBD2. Trimming removed 3 bases from V and 5 bases from J; junction bases left unmatched: 10. The CDR3 has 16 residues. The germline V gene encodes CDR1 SEHNR and CDR2 FQNEAQ (reference sequence). The CDR3 nucleotides read TGTGCCAGCAGCTTTCTCGCTAGGGCGGGGGACAATGAGCAGTTCTTC. This gives the protein CASSFLARAGDNEQFF.

This chain uses TRBV6-1 with TRBJ1-6; D call uncertain. This CDR3 has 13 residues. Germline V gives CDR1 MNHNS, CDR2 SASEGT. V gave up 7 bases and J gave up 7 bases, with 11 bases separating them. This CDR3 reads CASTRADNSPLHF. CDR3 sequence (DNA): TGTGCCAGCACTAGGGCCGACAATTCACCCCTCCACTTT.

This clonotype is a singleton in its sample. The chain couples TRBV27 to TRBJ2-5, with D maybe TRBD2 (6 bases). The CDR3 length is 14 residues. Per the germline V gene, CDR1 is MNHEY and CDR2 is SMNVEV (reference sequence). The V and J ends lost 3 bases and 4 bases respectively, with 12 bases between them. CDR3 residues: CASSLGWDSETQYF. The DNA for the CDR3 is TGTGCCAGCAGTTTGGGGTGGGACTCAGAGACCCAGTACTTC.

This clonotype was seen more than once but under ten times. The J gene is TRBJ1-6, the V gene TRBV27, with a weak D call TRBD1 (6 bases). This CDR3 is built from 18 residues. The germline gives CDR1 MNHEY, CDR2 SMNVEV (reference sequence). V dropped 8 bases and J dropped 0 bases, with 20 bases sitting between them. CDR3 in DNA: TGTGCCAGCGGGCGGGGGCCGCTCCGAAGCTCCTATAATTCACCCCTCCACTTT. It specifies CASGRGPLRSSYNSPLHF.

This sequence joins TRBV28 and TRBJ2-1, with a tentative D call TRBD1 (6 bases). The V end was cut by 5 bases, the J end by 3 bases, with 8 bases between. Germline assignment: CDR1 MDHEN and CDR2 SYDVKM. This CDR3 comprises 13 residues. The CDR3 DNA follows: TGTGCCAGCAGTCCACAGGGCTACAATGAGCAGTTCTTC. Amino acids: CASSPQGYNEQFF.

This clonotype appeared a few times. V and J are TRBV20-1 and TRBJ2-1; D may be TRBD2 (6 bases). Trimming pared 0 bases from V and 8 bases from J, leaving 23 bases between. Per germline, CDR1 DFQATT and CDR2 SNEGSKA (reference sequence). The CDR3 loop spans 17 amino acids. The CDR3: CSAREPPGRLGGHEQFF. In DNA form, the CDR3 reads TGCAGTGCTAGAGAACCACCCGGTCGACTGGGAGGACATGAGCAGTTCTTC.

This clonotype appeared a few times. The rearrangement links TRBV19 to TRBJ1-2, with TRBD1 matching 7 bases. J was trimmed by 2 bases and V by 3 bases; bases with no gene match: 3. The CDR3 sequence is 14 residues long. Looked up from germline, CDR1 is LNHDA and CDR2 is SQIVND (reference sequence). The DNA for the CDR3 is TGTGCCAGTAGTATCGAGACAGGGAACTATGGCTACACCTTC. Translation: CASSIETGNYGYTF.

This rearrangement joins TRBV6-5 to TRBJ2-7; 7 bases are a match to TRBD1. Germline CDR1 MNHEY, CDR2 SVGAGI. The length of the CDR3 is 14 residues. After removal of 4 bases from V and 2 bases from J, the junction contained 5 bases not matched to a gene. The CDR3 nucleotides are TGTGCCAGCAGTTTCGGGGACAGAACCTACGAGCAGTACTTC. Encoded protein: CASSFGDRTYEQYF.

V is TRBV6-4 and J is TRBJ1-1; 9 positions agree with TRBD1. V was pared by 6 bases and J by 3 bases, with 2 bases of the junction left unmatched. This CDR3 spans 13 amino acids. Germline V lookup: CDR1 MRHNA, CDR2 SNTAGT. This CDR3 is CASRDRGDTEAFF. CDR3 coding DNA: TGTGCCAGCAGAGACAGGGGGGACACTGAAGCTTTCTTT.

The V and J genes are TRBV20-1 and TRBJ2-5; 13 bases map to TRBD2. Per the germline V gene, CDR1 is DFQATT and CDR2 is SNEGSKA (reference sequence). The CDR3 is 15 residues long. The junction had 6 bases not matched to a gene; V was cut back by 6 bases and J by 2 bases. The CDR3 sequence: CSAGTSGIDQETQYF. The CDR3, as DNA: TGCAGTGCCGGGACTAGCGGGATAGATCAAGAGACCCAGTACTTC.

V is TRBV30 and J is TRBJ1-4; D may be TRBD1 (5 bases). Germline assignment: CDR1 GTSNPN and CDR2 SVGIG (reference sequence). The CDR3 consists of 15 residues. V lost 3 bases to trimming and J lost 0 bases, with 11 bases between them. CDR3 sequence: CAWSPGHTTNEKLFF. DNA for the CDR3: TGTGCCTGGAGCCCAGGACACACAACTAATGAAAAACTGTTTTTT.

This chain connects TRBV7-2 to TRBJ1-2; maybe TRBD1 (6 bases). Trimming cost V 1 base and J 3 bases, with 15 bases left between them. Germline assignment: CDR1 SGHTA and CDR2 FQGNSA. The CDR3 has 16 amino acids. The CDR3 is CASSLGFRGHHYGYTF. CDR3 bases: TGTGCCAGCAGCTTAGGATTCCGGGGGCATCACTATGGCTACACCTTC.

The CDR3 loop is CASSQPDRASGRRRGLNEQFF. CDR3 coding DNA: TGTGCCAGCAGCCAGCCGGATAGGGCTAGCGGGAGACGGAGGGGCCTTAATGAGCAGTTCTTC. The chain employs TRBV7-9 and TRBJ2-1, with TRBD2 matching 10 bases. CDR1 is SEHNR and CDR2 is FQNEAQ in the germline V gene (reference sequence). The CDR3 spans 21 residues. Trimming cost V 5 bases and J 7 bases; bases outside gene matches: 26.